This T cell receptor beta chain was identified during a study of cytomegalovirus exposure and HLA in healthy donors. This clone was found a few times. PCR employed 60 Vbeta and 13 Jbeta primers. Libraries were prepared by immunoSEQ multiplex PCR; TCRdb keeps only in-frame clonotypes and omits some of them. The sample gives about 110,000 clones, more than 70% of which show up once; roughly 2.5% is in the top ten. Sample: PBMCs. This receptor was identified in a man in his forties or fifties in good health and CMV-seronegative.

The CDR3 DNA follows: TGTGCCAGCAGCCACGGACTAGCCGAGACCCAGTACTTC. Encoded protein: CASSHGLAETQYF. J is TRBJ2-5 and V is TRBV7-6; 8 bases agree with TRBD2. The V segment lost 5 bases and the J segment 5 bases; nucleotides outside the gene matches: 4. CDR1 and CDR2 from the germline V gene are SGHVS and FNYEAQ. The CDR3 is 13 amino acids. Looking up the rest from reference TRBV7-6 and TRBJ2-5 gives the full variable domain: GAGVSQSPRYKVTKRGQDVALRCDPISGHVSLYWYRQALGQGPEFLTYFNYEAQQDKSGLPNDRFSAERPEGSISTLTIQRTEQRDSAMYRCASSHGLAETQYFGPGTRLLVL.